These T cell receptor beta chains were read from a single sample in a study of T cells in Graves' hyperthyroidism and ophthalmopathy. TCRdb recomputed calls from the multiplex PCR reads with MiXCR, one row per CDR3 protein. The repertoire holds approximately 420,000 distinct CDR3 sequences, with approximately 14% as singletons. The sample was blood. These receptors came from a young woman with Graves' hyperthyroidism. Both conserved end residues are part of each CDR3. The D gene is left open where the match is weak. The size entry is marked missing in some rows and otherwise reads once, few, many or a size class.

D	J	V	size	DNA	CDR3
TRBD2	TRBJ2-1	TRBV29-1	many	TGCAGCGTTGTCCCGGCGGGAGGGCTTCACAATGAGCAGTTCTTC	CSVVPAGGLHNEQFF
NA	TRBJ1-6	TRBV7-9	NA	TGTGCCAGCACCTTAACGGCCCCGACCTCCTATAATTCACCCCTCCACTTT	CASTLTAPTSYNSPLHF
TRBD1	TRBJ1-1	TRBV18	few	TGTGCCAGCTCCCGGCTACAGGGGGCTGGCACTGAAGCTTTCTTT	CASSRLQGAGTEAFF
NA	TRBJ2-7	TRBV11-2	NA	TGTTCCAGCAGCCAAGGTCGGTGGGAGAAGGAGTACTTC	CSSSQGRWEKEYF
TRBD1	TRBJ1-2	TRBV5-6	many	TGTGCCAGCAGCTTGTTCGGGCGACAGGGGGACTATGGCTACACCTTC	CASSLFGRQGDYGYTF
NA	TRBJ1-1	TRBV30	few	TGTGCCTGCACCATGGGGGGCACTGAAGCTTTCTTT	CACTMGGTEAFF
TRBD2	TRBJ2-2	TRBV4-1	NA	TGCGCCAGCAGCCAAGATCAGAGCGGGGCGAACACCGGGGAGCTGTTTTTT	CASSQDQSGANTGELFF
NA	TRBJ2-3	TRBV13	once	TGTGCCAGCAGCTCCCCTCTTGGCGGATACACAGATACGCAGTATTTT	CASSSPLGGYTDTQYF
NA	TRBJ2-2	TRBV7-3	many	TGTGCCAGCAGCGGCGGTCTTACCGGGGAGCTGTTTTTT	CASSGGLTGELFF
TRBD2	TRBJ2-1	TRBV9	few	TGTGCCAGCAGCCCCAGCGGGAGGGCCGCCGATGAGCAGTTCTTC	CASSPSGRAADEQFF
NA	TRBJ2-7	TRBV6-5	NA	TGTGCCAGCAGTTACTCGCGCGGGTCGTCCTACGAGCAGTACTTC	CASSYSRGSSYEQYF
NA	TRBJ2-3	TRBV7-3	many	TGTGCCAGCAGCTTAGGGTATGGTGGTGCGCAGTATTTT	CASSLGYGGAQYF
TRBD1	TRBJ1-4	TRBV6-5	once	TGTGCCAGCAGTTACCCGGGACAGGGTTATGAAAAACTGTTTTTT	CASSYPGQGYEKLFF
NA	TRBJ1-2	TRBV27	many	TGTGCCAGCAGTTTAGGACGGTGGGGTGATTATGGCTACACCTTC	CASSLGRWGDYGYTF
NA	TRBJ1-2	TRBV12-3/TRBV12-4	many	TGTGCCAGCAGTCGAGAAGGGGGGCAGGGCTACACCTTC	CASSREGGQGYTF
NA	TRBJ1-1	TRBV10-3	NA	TGTGCCATCAGTGGGGGAGTGAACACTGAAGCTTTCTTT	CAISGGVNTEAFF
NA	TRBJ1-2	TRBV11-2	many	TGTGCCAGCAGCTTAGATGTGACAACCTACTATGGCTACACCTTC	CASSLDVTTYYGYTF
NA	TRBJ2-6	TRBV7-2	few	TGTGCCAGCAGCGGATCGGGACGGTTATTCTCTGGGGCCAACGTCCTGACTTTC	CASSGSGRLFSGANVLTF
TRBD2	TRBJ2-1	TRBV2	many	TGTGCCAGCAGACACCACCTAGCGGGAGGGGGCAATGAGCAGTTCTTC	CASRHHLAGGGNEQFF
TRBD1	TRBJ1-5	TRBV4-3	NA	TGCGCCAGCAGCCTCAACAGGGGGATCCAGCCCCAGCATTTT	CASSLNRGIQPQHF
NA	TRBJ2-7	TRBV29-1	few	TGCAGCGTTCGTCCACTAGGTCCATCCTACGAGCAGTACTTC	CSVRPLGPSYEQYF
TRBD2	TRBJ2-1	TRBV7-6	many	TGTGCCAGCAGCTTAATCCCCCCGACTAGCGGGGTTAGGCATGAGCAGTTCTTC	CASSLIPPTSGVRHEQFF
TRBD1	TRBJ2-1	TRBV7-9	few	TGTGCCAGCAGCTTAGAGGGGGGACAGGGGTTCGATGAGCAGTTCTTC	CASSLEGGQGFDEQFF
NA	TRBJ1-1	TRBV28	many	TGTGCCAGCTTAAACCGTATGAACACTGAAGCTTTCTTT	CASLNRMNTEAFF
TRBD2	TRBJ2-7	TRBV11-2	NA	TGTGCCAGCAGCTTAGGGGAGGGACTAGCGGGAGACGAGCAGTACTTC	CASSLGEGLAGDEQYF
TRBD2	TRBJ2-5	TRBV6-1	many	TGTGCCAGCAGAAAGACTAGCGGGAAGAGGGGGGAGACCCAGTACTTC	CASRKTSGKRGETQYF
NA	TRBJ1-6	TRBV30	many	TGTGCCTGGAGTGTATCCGCAGCCTATAATTCACCCCTCCACTTT	CAWSVSAAYNSPLHF
TRBD2	TRBJ2-3	TRBV5-1	few	TGCGCCAGCAGCTTGGCCCTAGCGGGAGGGGTGACAGATACGCAGTATTTT	CASSLALAGGVTDTQYF
NA	TRBJ1-3	TRBV11-2	few	TGTGCCAGCAGCCTAGCCCCCGGCTCTGGAAACACCATATATTTT	CASSLAPGSGNTIYF
NA	TRBJ2-1	TRBV6-2/TRBV6-3	many	TGTGCCAGCAGTCCAATTCGGGAACCCACCTACAATGAGCAGTTCTTC	CASSPIREPTYNEQFF
NA	TRBJ1-4	TRBV4-1	many	TGCGCCAGCAGCCAAGCCTTGACAGGACTTGCAACTAATGAAAAACTGTTTTTT	CASSQALTGLATNEKLFF
NA	TRBJ1-1	TRBV6-1	many	TGTGCCAGCAGTTACATTGTGGGCACTGAAGCTTTCTTT	CASSYIVGTEAFF
NA	TRBJ2-7	TRBV29-1	NA	TGCAGCGTTCTAGGTGTGGGGGTCTACGAGCAGTACTTC	CSVLGVGVYEQYF
TRBD2	TRBJ2-1	TRBV11-1	many	TGTGCCAGCAGCACCGGGGCTAGCGGGAACAATGAGCAGTTCTTC	CASSTGASGNNEQFF
TRBD2	TRBJ2-1	TRBV20-1	many	TGCAGTGCTAGTGGACTAGCGGGAGGGGATAATGAGCAGTTCTTC	CSASGLAGGDNEQFF
NA	TRBJ2-5	TRBV30	NA	TGTGCCTGGAGCCGAGGGGGGCAATTGGAGACCCAGTACTTC	CAWSRGGQLETQYF
TRBD1	TRBJ1-1	TRBV12-3/TRBV12-4	NA	TGTGCCAGCAGTTTTGTAGGGACAGGGGGAACTGAAGCTTTCTTT	CASSFVGTGGTEAFF
NA	TRBJ2-3	TRBV30	NA	TGTGCCTGGAGGGCTACCACAGATACGCAGTATTTT	CAWRATTDTQYF
NA	TRBJ1-1	TRBV4-3	NA	TGCGCCAGCAGCCATTTTACCACAGTTTACACTGAAGCTTTCTTT	CASSHFTTVYTEAFF
NA	TRBJ1-1	TRBV12-3/TRBV12-4	NA	TGTGCCAGCAGTCCCCCGATCTCCCCGATGAACACTGAAGCTTTCTTT	CASSPPISPMNTEAFF
TRBD1	TRBJ2-5	TRBV15	many	TGTGCCACCAGACCGGGACAGGGTAAAATCCGGGAACAAGAGACCCAGTACTTC	CATRPGQGKIREQETQYF
NA	TRBJ1-2	TRBV6-1	many	TGTGCCAGCAGTGCCGACGGCATCGGTGGCTACACCTTC	CASSADGIGGYTF
NA	TRBJ1-2	TRBV28	NA	TGTGCCAGCAGTTCTTGGGGAATGGGCTATGGCTACACCTTC	CASSSWGMGYGYTF
NA	TRBJ1-1	TRBV6-5	NA	TGTGCCAGCAGTTACTCTCCCCTTCGGGGCCGGGTGAACACTGAAGCTTTCTTT	CASSYSPLRGRVNTEAFF
NA	TRBJ1-1	TRBV9	once	TGTGCCAGCAGTGCGGCGGATTTGAACACTGAAGCTTTCTTT	CASSAADLNTEAFF
TRBD1	TRBJ1-2	TRBV19	NA	TGTGCCAGTAGCACGGAATCCGGGACAGGGTATGGCTACACCTTC	CASSTESGTGYGYTF